This T cell receptor (beta chain) derives from a study of T-cell memory formation after mild COVID-19. On the study more broadly: Clusters of TCRs were largely donor specific.

J lost 0 bases, V lost 5 bases, and 4 bases had no gene match. This CDR3 has 15 residues. Using its own MiXCR run on the 5' RACE reads, TCRdb lists one record per CDR3 protein. In the table there are roughly 300,000 distinct CDR3 sequences, roughly 13% of which are singletons. Remarks on this clonotype: The antigen remains undetermined.

Study findings and constraints: A balance of CD4 and CD8 characterized clones contracting day 15 to 85, whereas later expanders leaned CD4+. For contracting clones, CD4+ ones sat mainly in CM and EM, CD8+ in EMRA.

Input material: PBMCs or a T cell subset sorted from them (not recorded which). The chain recombines TRBV12-3 or TRBV12-4 with TRBJ2-1, with TRBD2 identical over 7 bases. The sequence was collected from a man between 18 and 35 years old who had mild COVID-19 (a few samples of this study predate the infection). Cell type and time point are not known. The CDR3 nucleotides read TGTGCCAGCAGTCCCCCTAGCGGCTCCTACAATGAGCAGTTCTTC. Translation gives CASSPPSGSYNEQFF.